The clone carrying this TCR beta chain was counted between two and nine times. Antigen unknown. This entry comes from a study of T cells in Graves' hyperthyroidism and ophthalmopathy. Findings and caveats of the study: Blood also showed most of the thyroid clonotypes that were expanded above 0.001.

The J segment lost 4 bases and the V segment lost 4 bases, leaving 7 bases of the junction unmatched. CDR1 SGHRS and CDR2 YFSETQ come from the germline V gene. This CDR3 is built from 17 residues. Amplification yielded TCR beta CDR3 regions, with RNA transcripts as the source. Carried out on the TCR CDR3, a first-round RT-PCR used the HTBI primer set. TCRdb reprocessed the multiplex PCR reads via MiXCR and lists one record per CDR3 protein. In the table there are some 210,000 distinct CDR3 sequences, roughly a sixth of which are singletons. The sample taken for sequencing was blood. The chain has TRBV5-1 and TRBJ2-1; 14 bases match TRBD2. The sequence was obtained from a man aged 50-59 years with Graves' hyperthyroidism. DNA for the CDR3: TGCGCCAGCAGCCCGGGGACTAGCGGGAGCGGATACAATGAGCAGTTCTTC. It yields the protein CASSPGTSGSGYNEQFF.